This T cell receptor (beta chain) was recovered during a study of CD8 T cells in ankylosing spondylitis. Findings of the study overall: For ankylosing spondylitis blood, a TCR beta motif of about 8 highly homologous variants appeared characteristic. According to the report, clones linked to the disease were significantly enriched in matched synovial fluid samples taken from ankylosing spondylitis patients.

This clonotype has at least ten counts. No antigen is known for it. The germline V and J ends were trimmed by 1 base and 5 bases, with 12 bases remaining between them. CDR1 is MGHRA and CDR2 is YSYEKL in the germline V gene. The CDR3 runs to 14 residues. Using its own MiXCR run on the 5' RACE reads, TCRdb lists one record per CDR3 protein. The data show 350,000 or so distinct CDR3 sequences, with approximately 8% seen just once and 13% to 15% held by the top ten. This sequence was found in a male donor with ankylosing spondylitis. The sequencing input was blood, either unsorted or a sorted T cell fraction (not recorded which). The chain recombines TRBV4-1 with TRBJ2-7; D is unresolved. Here the CDR3 reads CASSQVLGSNEQYF. The DNA of the CDR3 is TGCGCCAGCAGCCAAGTTTTAGGGTCCAACGAGCAGTACTTC.